This T cell receptor beta chain was found in a study of regulatory T cells in long-lasting Graves disease. This clonotype was observed at least ten times. Losses at the gene ends were 0 bases for V and 4 bases for J; bases not matched to a gene: 4. CDR3 length: 17 amino acids. Germline CDR1 reads SNHLY; CDR2 reads FYNNEI. In building TCR beta libraries, iRepertoire HTBI primers were used together with Arm-PCR of CDR3 regions. TCRdb redid the calling of the multiplex PCR reads with MiXCR, one entry per CDR3 protein. The sample carries roughly 350,000 distinct CDR3 sequences, about 17% recorded once. Time point noted: newly diagnosed GD, antithyroid drugs for less than 3 months. With RNA extracted from PBMCs as input, the TCR library was made. The sample also formed part of further work on T cells in Graves' hyperthyroidism and ophthalmopathy. As that report states: From stable hyperthyroidism, ophthalmopathy was separated by a 13 V-J model.

The TCR was taken from a woman younger than 35 with Graves disease. V is TRBV2 and J is TRBJ2-1; 12 bases map to TRBD2. Sequenced material: peripheral blood mononuclear cells (PBMCs), taken at new diagnosis, from a patient treated with antithyroid drugs. CDR3 residues: CASSEADGLAGYNEQFF. In DNA form, the CDR3 reads TGTGCCAGCAGTGAAGCGGACGGACTAGCGGGATACAATGAGCAGTTCTTC.